Included here is one T cell receptor (beta chain) sequence, with context. This clone's antigen is unknown. No base quality values were provided; no much bigger clone lies one nucleotide off. This sample is drawn from a study of T cells in narcolepsy (dated 2018 in TCRdb). About the full investigation: The study enrolled patients with narcolepsy type 1 or type 2 (NT1, NT2) together with healthy control donors. The study used TCR Vbeta sequencing to track clonotypes in blood and CSF while looking for autoreactive T cells in narcolepsy patients that target self-antigens of hypocretin neurons (hypocretin, TRIB2).

General conclusions and limits of the study: According to the report, autoreactive clonotypes were detected serially in the blood of the same patients and of different patients, but not in healthy controls. Numbers of sequenced blood memory CD4+ clonotypes were comparable, averaging around 40,000 in patients and about 33,000 in controls. In plots comparing CSF and blood CD4+ T cell clonotypes from the same patient, HCRT-specific and TRIB2-specific autoreactive clonotypes were highlighted. No sequences matching autoreactive T cell clones were contained in some blood memory CD4+ repertoires from patients and controls.

The library was obtained by the immunoSEQ multiplex PCR assay. This immuneACCESS table, as held by TCRdb, lists in-frame sequences with V and J called but not all clones. Of the missing ones, under half trace to an unresolved V gene in checked studies; the others have no known cause. This sample holds fewer than 40,000 clones; approximately 80% were observed only once. The ten largest clonotypes hold roughly 1.2% of the sample. Memory CD4+ T cells were sorted ex vivo from peripheral blood of narcolepsy patients and healthy controls for TCR Vbeta sequencing. Compared with germline, V lacks 0 bases and J lacks 4 bases; bases without a gene match: 12. CDR1 and CDR2 are drawn from the germline V gene (reference sequence): MNHEY, SMNVEV. Including the terminal cysteine and phenylalanine, the CDR3 comprises 18 residues. Only the CDR3 region is kept as DNA, spanning 54 bases read in frame from base 1.

Sequenced: CD45RA- memory CD4+ T cells from PBMCs. In light of the paper, this sample's cell subset or site label describes: memory T cells sorted ex vivo from peripheral blood. The V gene is TRBV27 and the J gene is TRBJ2-1, and TRBD2 matches 7 of the central bases. The TCR comes from a human donor with narcolepsy. CDR3 loop: CASSLSGVSGRAYNEQFF. Read as DNA, the sequence is TGTGCCAGCAGTTTATCGGGGGTATCGGGGAGGGCTTACAATGAGCAGTTCTTC.